This T cell receptor (beta chain) derives from a study of cytomegalovirus exposure and HLA in healthy donors. Each of the donors was a healthy bone marrow donor. The PCR made use of 60 Vbeta and 13 Jbeta primers. Sequencing used immunoSEQ multiplex PCR; TCRdb keeps in-frame clones, though not all of them. Its listing shows about 130,000 clones. Whole-study findings and limits: Evidence from a later analysis indicated that most CMV-associated TCR beta chains looked HLA-restricted. Later analysis showed TCR association rates varying by HLA locus, highest for DRB1 and lowest for HLA-C.

The ends were cut back, 3 bases at V and 8 bases at J, with 14 bases in the middle. Germline CDR1 is SNHLY and CDR2 is FYNNEI. This CDR3 is 14 amino acids long. Concerning this clone: The antigen remains unidentified.

The specimen was PBMCs. V is TRBV2 and J is TRBJ2-1; possible D gene TRBD1, 6 bases. This TCR was recovered from a man aged 40-49 years in good health and CMV-seronegative. The CDR3 bases are TGTGCCAGCAGTGAGCCGGGACAAGGGGATGAGCAGTTCTTC. It codes for CASSEPGQGDEQFF.